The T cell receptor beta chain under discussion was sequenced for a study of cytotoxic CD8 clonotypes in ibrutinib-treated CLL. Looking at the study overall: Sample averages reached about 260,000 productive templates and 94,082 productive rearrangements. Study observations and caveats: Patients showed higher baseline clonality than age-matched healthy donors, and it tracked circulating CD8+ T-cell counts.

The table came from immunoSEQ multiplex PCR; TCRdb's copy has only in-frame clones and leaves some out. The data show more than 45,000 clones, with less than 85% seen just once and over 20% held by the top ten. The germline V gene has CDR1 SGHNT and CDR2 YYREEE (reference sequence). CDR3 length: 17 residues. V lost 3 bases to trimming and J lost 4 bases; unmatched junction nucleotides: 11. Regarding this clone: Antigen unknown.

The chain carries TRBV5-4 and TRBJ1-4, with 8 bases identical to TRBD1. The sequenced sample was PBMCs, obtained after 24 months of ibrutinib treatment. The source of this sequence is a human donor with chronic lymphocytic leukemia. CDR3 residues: CASSSNAGTGINEKLFF. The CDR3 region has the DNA TGTGCCAGCAGCTCTAACGCAGGGACAGGCATTAATGAAAAACTGTTTTTT. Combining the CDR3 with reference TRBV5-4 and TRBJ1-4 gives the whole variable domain ETGVTQSPTHLIKTRGQQVTLRCSSQSGHNTVSWYQQALGQGPQFIFQYYREEENGRGNFPPRFSGLQFPNYSSELNVNALELDDSALYLCASSSNAGTGINEKLFFGSGTQLSVL.